This TCR beta chain originates from a study of human T cells and chemical hapten exposure. During construction of the library, unique molecular identifiers were attached to individual cDNA molecules for quantitative, reproducible TCR counting. TCRdb passed the RACE reads through MiXCR, listing each CDR3 protein once. The sample holds 45,000 to 60,000 distinct CDR3 sequences; roughly 12% are singletons and the top ten take 2.4%. Time point denoted: patch test 3, about 24 weeks after DPC sensitization. As for treatment: therapeutic diphenylcyclopropenone sensitization with weekly scalp DPC. Those who donated were patients with alopecia, 18 to 70 years of age, and suitable for DPC. This sample comprised whole blood, obtained in connection with sensitization to the hapten diphenylcyclopropenone (DPC). The clonotype was recovered from a man aged 30 to 45 with alopecia areata. Some clones in this sample may be carry-over from other donors' samples.

CDR3 amino acids: CSAKQGGQDTEAFF. The CDR3 DNA sequence: TGCAGTGCTAAACAGGGAGGGCAGGACACTGAAGCTTTCTTT. The rearrangement uses TRBV20-1 and TRBJ1-1, with D tentatively TRBD1 (6 bases). Trimming pared 4 bases from V and 3 bases from J, leaving 15 bases between. CDR3 length equals 14 residues. Germline assignment: CDR1 DFQATT and CDR2 SNEGSKA (reference sequence).